This entry lists 10 T cell receptor beta chains sequenced from one sample in a study of cytomegalovirus exposure and HLA in healthy donors. The PCR had 60 Vbeta and 13 Jbeta primers. Profiling relied on immunoSEQ multiplex PCR, and the TCRdb table lists in-frame clones only, not all of them. The data hold under 200,000 clones, with around four fifths observed a single time. The source material was PBMCs. The source of these receptors is a woman aged 25 to 39 in good health and CMV-seronegative.

This chain links TRBV7-2 with TRBJ2-5, with a possible D match to TRBD2 (5 bases). The germline CDR1 and CDR2 sequences are SGHTA and FQGNSA. This CDR3 is 17 amino acids long. Trimming stripped 5 bases from V and 0 bases from J, with 19 bases between. Here the CDR3 DNA reads TGTGCCAGCAGCCGGGGATCAGCGAGGGTTTACCAAGAGACCCAGTACTTC. It is translated as CASSRGSARVYQETQYF.

The chain carries TRBV5-4 and TRBJ2-3, with 8 nucleotides matching TRBD2. V lost 0 bases, J lost 0 bases, and 9 bases stayed unmatched. Germline CDR1 is SGHNT and CDR2 is YYREEE (reference sequence). This CDR3 region has 18 residues. The CDR3 sequence is CASSLGGMAGGSTDTQYF. CDR3 DNA: TGTGCCAGCAGCTTGGGGGGAATGGCGGGGGGTAGCACAGATACGCAGTATTTT.

The chain has TRBV9 and TRBJ2-2; D remains ambiguous. Trimming stripped 4 bases from V and 6 bases from J, with 16 bases between. Germline lookup yields CDR1 SGDLS and CDR2 YYNGEE. The CDR3 loop spans 15 amino acids. The DNA for the CDR3 is TGTGCCAGCAGCCTTCCCCCCGGCGGCGCCGGGGAGCTGTTTTTT. Residues: CASSLPPGGAGELFF.

J is TRBJ1-5 and V is TRBV7-9, with 10 bases fitting TRBD1. Germline V lookup: CDR1 SEHNR, CDR2 FQNEAQ (reference sequence). V dropped 6 bases and J dropped 4; count of bases not matched to a gene: 3. The CDR3 extends over 14 amino acids. CDR3 nucleotides: TGTGCCAGCAGTAGGACAGGGGGAAATCAGCCCCAGCATTTT. Protein: CASSRTGGNQPQHF.

CDR3 in amino acids: CASSKVAGTGANVLTF. CDR3 DNA sequence: TGTGCCAGCAGCAAAGTGGCGGGGACTGGGGCCAACGTCCTGACTTTC. This sequence joins TRBV21-1 and TRBJ2-6; the D call TRBD2 from the table was never checked on the DNA. TRBV21-1 is shown as a pseudogene. This CDR3 has 16 residues.

This chain connects TRBV5-4 to TRBJ2-2, with 10 bases identical to TRBD1. V shed 3 bases and J 6 bases; nucleotides not matched to a gene: 5. CDR1 and CDR2 from the germline V gene are SGHNT and YYREEE (reference sequence). The CDR3 extends over 15 amino acids. CDR3 sequence reads: CASSSGQGIPGELFF. The CDR3 region has the DNA TGTGCCAGCAGCTCGGGACAGGGGATCCCCGGGGAGCTGTTTTTT. Full variable domain (missing parts from reference TRBV5-4 and TRBJ2-2): ETGVTQSPTHLIKTRGQQVTLRCSSQSGHNTVSWYQQALGQGPQFIFQYYREEENGRGNFPPRFSGLQFPNYSSELNVNALELDDSALYLCASSSGQGIPGELFFGEGSRLTVL.

The chain carries TRBV5-1 and TRBJ2-7; D possibly corresponds to TRBD2 (5 bases). V shed 4 bases and J shed 7 bases, with 12 bases lying between them. CDR1 and CDR2 (germline): SGHRS, YFSETQ. This CDR3 has 12 residues. The chain's CDR3 is CASSLHGEEQYF. CDR3 coding DNA: TGCGCCAGCAGCCTACACGGGGAGGAGCAGTACTTC.

This clone was observed a handful of times. The V and J genes are TRBV5-6 and TRBJ2-1, with 7 positions matching TRBD1. Germline CDR1 is SGHDT and CDR2 is YYEEEE. The V segment lost 3 bases and the J segment 7 bases; nucleotides outside the gene matches: 7. The CDR3 has 14 residues. The CDR3 DNA reads as TGTGCCAGCAGCTACAGGGGAGCTTGGAATGAGCAGTTCTTC. It specifies CASSYRGAWNEQFF.

This clone was detected only once. The rearrangement links TRBV5-6 to TRBJ2-2, with a possible D match to TRBD1 (6 bases). Trimming cost V 4 bases and J 5 bases, with 15 bases left between them. Germline V CDR1 and CDR2: SGHDT, YYEEEE. CDR3 size: 15 residues. The chain's CDR3 is CASSTQTGRTGELFF. The CDR3 nucleotides read TGTGCCAGCAGCACCCAGACAGGAAGAACCGGGGAGCTGTTTTTT.

The CDR3 is CASSEGVSSNQPQHF. CDR3 sequence (DNA): TGTGCCAGCAGCGAGGGGGTTTCTAGCAATCAGCCCCAGCATTTT. This chain links TRBV9 with TRBJ1-5; tentatively, D is TRBD1 (6 bases). The CDR3 totals 15 residues. Germline CDR1 is SGDLS and CDR2 is YYNGEE. V lost 3 bases, J lost 0 bases, and 10 bases lay in between.